This is a list of T cell receptor beta chains from one sample in a study of CD8+ T cells in alopecia areata. Using immunoSEQ multiplex PCR, the repertoire was profiled, and TCRdb retains in-frame clones only, with some absent. Of about 210,000 clones listed, roughly 44% are singletons. Sequencing used CD4+ T cells sorted from blood, obtained around week 36, from a patient treated with tofacitinib. The receptors derive from a human donor with alopecia areata. CDR3s include the opening cysteine and the closing phenylalanine or tryptophan.

TRBV5-1,TRBJ2-3,CASSLPSGSTDTQYF
TRBV9,TRBJ1-2,CASSPRSGTDYYGYTF
TRBV7-2,TRBJ1-5,CASSQKTGGPQHF
TRBV11-2,TRBJ2-1,CASSIAGTAYNEQFF
TRBV30,TRBJ2-7,CAWSVGMLSYEQYF
TRBV27,TRBJ2-7,CASTPFISYEQYF
TRBV30,TRBJ2-7,CAWRLSGQGRLYEQYF
TRBV6-4,TRBJ2-3,CASSDSGGLKDTQYF
TRBV7-2,TRBJ2-3,CASSLARLAGGGADTQYF
TRBV7-9,TRBJ1-1,CASSLEERTEAFF
TRBV30,TRBJ1-4,CAWTTQGNGEKLFF
TRBV6-6,TRBJ2-1,CASSYPPGDRRYFF
TRBV18,TRBJ1-1,CASTPGLNTEAFF
TRBV6-5,TRBJ2-2,CASSTTSGGELFF
TRBV2,TRBJ1-5,CASRREANQPQHF
TRBV7-9,TRBJ1-1,CASSLQGNTEAFF
TRBV7-2,TRBJ2-2,CASSLINTGELFF
TRBV18,TRBJ1-1,CASSRGDGGANTEAFF
TRBV27,TRBJ2-1,CASSSSRSDNEQFF
TRBV7-2,TRBJ1-2,CASSSYPGQGGYTF
TRBV10-3,TRBJ2-7,CAIRGDRDKSYEQYF
TRBV11-2,TRBJ2-3,CASSLDLRSSDTQYF
TRBV29-1,TRBJ2-2,CSVGSVGELFF
TRBV30,TRBJ1-2,CAWRSLFRGNGYTF
TRBV23-1,TRBJ2-1,CASRGGGRRIYNEQFF
TRBV23-1,TRBJ2-2,CASSQSSGGELFF
TRBV29-1,TRBJ2-1,CSVEVGAGDSEQFF
TRBV6-6,TRBJ2-2,CASSYWGVTGELFF
TRBV11-2,TRBJ2-2,CASTLIGELFF
TRBV29-1,TRBJ1-2,CSVVRGTYGYTF
TRBV7-9,TRBJ2-7,CASSHGTGGTYEQYF
TRBV29-1,TRBJ2-1,CSVALVSGLAPLGYNEQFF
TRBV27,TRBJ1-2,CASSPWGMGYGYTF
TRBV10-3,TRBJ2-2,CAISESNLGGELFF
TRBV6-1,TRBJ2-7,CASRRDRGYEQYF
TRBV29-1,TRBJ2-7,CSVEGLYEQYF
TRBV29-1,TRBJ2-6,CSVDLSAGANVLTF
TRBV5-1,TRBJ2-5,CASSRLAGEETQYF
TRBV19,TRBJ2-2,CASSTAGIETGELFF
TRBV15,TRBJ2-2,CATSRAGGHTGELFF
TRBV6-6,TRBJ2-5,CASSYSWTGEETQYF
TRBV5-6,TRBJ1-5,CASSQGGGGQPQHF
TRBV29-1,TRBJ1-1,CSVELDRMNTEAFF